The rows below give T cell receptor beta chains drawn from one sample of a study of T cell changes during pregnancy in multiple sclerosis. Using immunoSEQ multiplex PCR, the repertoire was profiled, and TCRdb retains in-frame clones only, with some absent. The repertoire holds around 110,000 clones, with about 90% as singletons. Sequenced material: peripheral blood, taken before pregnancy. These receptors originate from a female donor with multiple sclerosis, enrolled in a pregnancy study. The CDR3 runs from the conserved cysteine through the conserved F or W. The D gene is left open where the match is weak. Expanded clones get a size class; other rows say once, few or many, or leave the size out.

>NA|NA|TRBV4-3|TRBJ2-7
CASSQDLAGTYEQYF
TGCGCCAGCAGCCAAGACTTGGCAGGGACCTACGAGCAGTACTTC
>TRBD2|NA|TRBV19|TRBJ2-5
CASTSGTSKETQYF
TGTGCCAGTACATCCGGGACTAGTAAAGAGACCCAGTACTTC
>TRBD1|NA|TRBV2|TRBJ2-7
CARVRDRVPYEQYF
TGTGCCAGGGTCCGGGACAGGGTCCCCTACGAGCAGTACTTC
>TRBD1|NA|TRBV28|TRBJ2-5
CASSFADRGVKTQYF
TGTGCCAGCAGTTTTGCGGACAGGGGGGTAAAGACCCAGTACTTC
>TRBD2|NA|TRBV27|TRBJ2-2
CASSLEAGGPAGELFF
TGTGCCAGCAGTTTAGAGGCGGGGGGGCCTGCCGGGGAGCTGTTTTTT
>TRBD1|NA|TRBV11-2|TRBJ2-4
CASSLQGLAKNIQYF
TGTGCCAGCAGTTTACAGGGGTTAGCCAAAAACATTCAGTACTTC
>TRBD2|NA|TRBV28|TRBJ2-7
CATLTSGRDEQYF
TGTGCCACCTTGACTAGCGGCAGGGATGAGCAGTACTTC
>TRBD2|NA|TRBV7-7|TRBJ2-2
CAVRRTSGTNTGELFF
TGTGCCGTGAGACGGACTAGCGGTACGAACACCGGGGAGCTGTTTTTT
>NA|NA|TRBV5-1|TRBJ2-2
CASSLAGGANTGELFF
TGCGCCAGCAGCTTGGCAGGCGGGGCGAACACCGGGGAGCTGTTTTTT
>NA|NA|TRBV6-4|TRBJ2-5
CASSVDNQETQYF
TGTGCCAGCAGCGTAGACAACCAAGAGACCCAGTACTTC
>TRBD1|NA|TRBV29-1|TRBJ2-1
CSAGQVYNEQFF
TGCAGCGCCGGACAGGTCTACAATGAGCAGTTCTTC
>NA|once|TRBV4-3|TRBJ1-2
CASSQVGQADLYGYTF
TGCGCCAGCAGCCAAGTGGGACAAGCCGATCTCTATGGCTACACCTTC
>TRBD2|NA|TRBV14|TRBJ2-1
CASSQGTSGGAYEQFF
TGTGCCAGCAGCCAAGGGACTAGCGGGGGGGCGTATGAGCAGTTCTTC
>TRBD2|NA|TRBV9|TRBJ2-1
CASSLGTSGSVRNEQFF
TGTGCCAGCAGCCTTGGGACTAGCGGGAGTGTGAGGAATGAGCAGTTCTTC
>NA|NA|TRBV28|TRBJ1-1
CASSPFSGAGAEAFF
TGTGCCAGCAGTCCCTTTTCAGGGGCAGGCGCTGAAGCTTTCTTT
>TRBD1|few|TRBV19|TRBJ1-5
CASSTTGGGDQPQHF
TGTGCCAGTAGTACGACAGGGGGCGGGGATCAGCCCCAGCATTTT
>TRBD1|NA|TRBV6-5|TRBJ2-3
CASSHGTGTDTQYF
TGTGCCAGCAGTCACGGGACAGGGACAGATACGCAGTATTTT
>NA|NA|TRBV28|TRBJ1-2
CASSFDSDYGYTF
TGTGCCAGCAGTTTCGACAGCGACTATGGCTACACCTTC
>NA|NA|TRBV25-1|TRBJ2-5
CASSGRGQETQYF
TGTGCCAGCAGTGGTAGGGGTCAGGAGACCCAGTACTTC
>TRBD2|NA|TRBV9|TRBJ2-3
CASSQRAGGTDTQYF
TGTGCCAGCAGCCAAAGGGCGGGGGGCACAGATACGCAGTATTTT
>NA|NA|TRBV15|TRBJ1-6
CATSRDQGTTNSPLHF
TGTGCCACCAGCAGAGATCAGGGAACAACTAATTCACCCCTCCACTTT
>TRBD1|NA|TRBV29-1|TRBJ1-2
CSAQRQGGYGYTF
TGCAGCGCACAAAGACAGGGAGGCTATGGCTACACCTTC
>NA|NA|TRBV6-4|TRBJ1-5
CASSQYSNQPQHF
TGTGCCAGCTCTCAGTATAGCAATCAGCCCCAGCATTTT
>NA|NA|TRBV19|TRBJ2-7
CASSPTDEQYF
TGTGCCAGTAGTCCGACAGACGAGCAGTACTTC
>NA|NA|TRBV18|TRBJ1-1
CASSPQDSMNTEAFF
TGTGCCAGCTCACCACAGGACAGCATGAACACTGAAGCTTTCTTT
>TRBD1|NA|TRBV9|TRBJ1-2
CASSSQGLHYGYTF
TGTGCCAGCAGCTCACAGGGGCTACACTATGGCTACACCTTC
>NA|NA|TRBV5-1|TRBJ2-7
CASSLAKGVGYEQYF
TGCGCCAGCAGCTTGGCCAAGGGGGTGGGCTACGAGCAGTACTTC
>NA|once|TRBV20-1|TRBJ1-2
CSARRGYGYTF
TGCAGTGCTAGAAGGGGTTATGGCTACACCTTC
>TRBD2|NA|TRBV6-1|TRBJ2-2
CASSEWGGRVSPGELFF
TGTGCCAGCAGTGAATGGGGCGGGAGGGTATCCCCCGGGGAGCTGTTTTTT